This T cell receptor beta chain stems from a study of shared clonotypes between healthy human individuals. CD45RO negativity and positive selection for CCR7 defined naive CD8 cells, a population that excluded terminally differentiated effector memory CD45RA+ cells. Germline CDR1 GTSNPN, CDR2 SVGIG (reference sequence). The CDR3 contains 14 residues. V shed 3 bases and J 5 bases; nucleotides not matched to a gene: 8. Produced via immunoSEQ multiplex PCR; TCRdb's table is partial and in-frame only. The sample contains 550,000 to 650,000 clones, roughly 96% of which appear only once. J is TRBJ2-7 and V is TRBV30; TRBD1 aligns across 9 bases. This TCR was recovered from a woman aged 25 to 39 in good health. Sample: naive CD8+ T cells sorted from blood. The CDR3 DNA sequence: TGTGCCTGGAGCCCCGGGACAGGGCTTGACGAGCAGTACTTC. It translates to CAWSPGTGLDEQYF.